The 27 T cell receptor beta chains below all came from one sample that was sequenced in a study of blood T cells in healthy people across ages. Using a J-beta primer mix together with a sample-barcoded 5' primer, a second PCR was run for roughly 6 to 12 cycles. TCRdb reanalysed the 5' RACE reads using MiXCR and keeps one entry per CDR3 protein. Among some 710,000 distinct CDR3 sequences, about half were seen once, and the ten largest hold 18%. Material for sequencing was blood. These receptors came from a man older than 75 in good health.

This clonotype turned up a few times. CDR3 sequence (DNA): TGTGCCAGCAGCTCCCCCCGGGCGACCCAGTACTTC. It yields the protein CASSSPRATQYF. The chain recombines TRBV11-2 with TRBJ2-5, with unresolved D. The ends were cut back, 4 bases at V and 7 bases at J, with 10 bases in the middle. CDR1 SGHAT and CDR2 FQNNGV come from the germline V gene. There are 12 residues in the CDR3. Looking up the rest from reference TRBV11-2 and TRBJ2-5 gives the full variable domain: EAGVAQSPRYKIIEKRQSVAFWCNPISGHATLYWYQQILGQGPKLLIQFQNNGVVDDSQLPKDRFSAERLKGVDSTLKIQPAKLEDSAVYLCASSSPRATQYFGPGTRLLVL.

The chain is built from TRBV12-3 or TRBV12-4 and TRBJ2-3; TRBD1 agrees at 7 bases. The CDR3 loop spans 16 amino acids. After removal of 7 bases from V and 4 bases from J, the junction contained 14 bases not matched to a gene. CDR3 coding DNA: TGTGCCAGCATTAAAGGGGGCGGGTTTAGCGCAGATACGCAGTATTTT. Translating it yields CASIKGGGFSADTQYF.

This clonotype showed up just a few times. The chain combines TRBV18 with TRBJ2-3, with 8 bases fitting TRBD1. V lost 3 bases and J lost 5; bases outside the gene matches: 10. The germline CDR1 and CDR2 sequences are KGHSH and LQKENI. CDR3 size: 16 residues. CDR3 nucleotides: TGTGCCAGCTCACCCTATTCGCAGGGGGCCGGAGATACGCAGTATTTT. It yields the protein CASSPYSQGAGDTQYF.

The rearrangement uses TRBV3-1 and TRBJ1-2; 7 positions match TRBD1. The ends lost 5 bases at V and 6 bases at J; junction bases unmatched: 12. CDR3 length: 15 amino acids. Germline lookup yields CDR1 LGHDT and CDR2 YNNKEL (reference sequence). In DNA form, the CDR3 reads TGTGCCAGCAGCTCCCGGGACAGCAATAAGGATGGCTACACCTTC. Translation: CASSSRDSNKDGYTF.

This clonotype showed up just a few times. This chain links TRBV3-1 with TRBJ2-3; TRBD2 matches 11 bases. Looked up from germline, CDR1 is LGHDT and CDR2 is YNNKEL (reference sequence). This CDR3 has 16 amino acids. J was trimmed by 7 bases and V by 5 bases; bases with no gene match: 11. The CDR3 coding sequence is TGTGCCAGCAGCTTCGGGACTAGCGGTTCTTCGAATACGCAGTATTTT. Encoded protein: CASSFGTSGSSNTQYF.

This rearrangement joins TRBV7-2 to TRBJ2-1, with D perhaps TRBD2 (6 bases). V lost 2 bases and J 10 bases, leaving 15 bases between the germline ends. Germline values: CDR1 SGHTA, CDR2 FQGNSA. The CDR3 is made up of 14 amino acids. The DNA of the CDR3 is TGTGCCAGCAGCTTAAATCTTTGGGGAGGCGAGCAGTTCTTC. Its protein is CASSLNLWGGEQFF.

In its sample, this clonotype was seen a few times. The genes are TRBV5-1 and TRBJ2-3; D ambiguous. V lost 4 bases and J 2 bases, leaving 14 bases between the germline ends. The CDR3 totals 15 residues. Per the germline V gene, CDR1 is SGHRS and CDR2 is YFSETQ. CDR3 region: CASSGLGGNTDTQYF. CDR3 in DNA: TGCGCCAGCAGCGGATTAGGCGGTAACACAGATACGCAGTATTTT.

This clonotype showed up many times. The chain's CDR3 is CASGVAAVQETQYF. In DNA, the CDR3 is TGTGCCAGCGGCGTGGCGGCGGTCCAAGAGACCCAGTACTTC. V usage is TRBV7-2 and J usage is TRBJ2-5, with no clear D. Trimming pared 8 bases from V and 1 base from J, leaving 14 bases between. Germline V gives CDR1 SGHTA, CDR2 FQGNSA. The CDR3 spans 14 residues.

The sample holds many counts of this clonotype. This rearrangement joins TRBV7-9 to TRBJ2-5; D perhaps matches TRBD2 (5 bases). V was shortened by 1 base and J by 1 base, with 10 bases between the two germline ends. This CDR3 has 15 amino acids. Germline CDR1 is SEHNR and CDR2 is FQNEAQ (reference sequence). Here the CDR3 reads CASSLVEVFQETQYF. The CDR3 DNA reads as TGTGCCAGCAGCTTAGTGGAGGTTTTCCAAGAGACCCAGTACTTC.

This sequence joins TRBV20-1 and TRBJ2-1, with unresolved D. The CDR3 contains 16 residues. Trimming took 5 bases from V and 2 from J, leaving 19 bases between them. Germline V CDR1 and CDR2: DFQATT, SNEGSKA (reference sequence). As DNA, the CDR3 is TGCAGTGCTTCAGCTGGCGCCAGACCTACCTACAATGAGCAGTTCTTC. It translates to CSASAGARPTYNEQFF.

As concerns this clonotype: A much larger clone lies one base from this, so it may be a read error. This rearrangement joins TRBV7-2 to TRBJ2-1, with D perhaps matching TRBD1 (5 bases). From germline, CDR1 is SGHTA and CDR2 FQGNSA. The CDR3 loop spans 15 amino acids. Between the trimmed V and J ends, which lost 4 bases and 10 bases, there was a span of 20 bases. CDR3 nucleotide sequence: TGTGCCAGCAGCTCCGATGGGGCCTTTTCCTACGAGCAGTTCTTC. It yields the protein CASSSDGAFSYEQFF.

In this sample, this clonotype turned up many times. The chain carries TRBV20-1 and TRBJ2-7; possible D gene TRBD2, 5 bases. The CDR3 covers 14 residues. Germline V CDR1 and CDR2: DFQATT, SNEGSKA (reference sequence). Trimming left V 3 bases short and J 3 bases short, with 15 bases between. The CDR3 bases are TGCAGTGCTAGGACTACACATGATCTCTACGAGCAGTACTTC. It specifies CSARTTHDLYEQYF.

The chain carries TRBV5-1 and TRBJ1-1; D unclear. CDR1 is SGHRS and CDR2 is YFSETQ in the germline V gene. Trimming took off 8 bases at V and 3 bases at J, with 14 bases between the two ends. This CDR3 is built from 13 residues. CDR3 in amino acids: CASARGRDTEAFF. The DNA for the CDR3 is TGCGCCAGTGCGCGGGGTAGGGACACTGAAGCTTTCTTT. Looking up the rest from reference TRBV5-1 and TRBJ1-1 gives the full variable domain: KAGVTQTPRYLIKTRGQQVTLSCSPISGHRSVSWYQQTPGQGLQFLFEYFSETQRNKGNFPGRFSGRQFSNSRSEMNVSTLELGDSALYLCASARGRDTEAFFGQGTRLTVV.

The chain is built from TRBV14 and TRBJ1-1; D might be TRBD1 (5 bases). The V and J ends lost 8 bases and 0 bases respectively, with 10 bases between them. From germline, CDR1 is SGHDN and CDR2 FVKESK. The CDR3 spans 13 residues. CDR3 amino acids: CASALTVNTEAFF. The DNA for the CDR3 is TGTGCCAGCGCCCTGACAGTGAACACTGAAGCTTTCTTT.

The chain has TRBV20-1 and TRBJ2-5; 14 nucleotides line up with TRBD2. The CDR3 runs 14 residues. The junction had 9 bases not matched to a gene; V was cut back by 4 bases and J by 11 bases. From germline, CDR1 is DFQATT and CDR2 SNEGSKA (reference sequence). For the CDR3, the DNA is TGCAGTGCTACGGGACTAGCGGGAGTGAACCCACAGTACTTC. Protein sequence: CSATGLAGVNPQYF.

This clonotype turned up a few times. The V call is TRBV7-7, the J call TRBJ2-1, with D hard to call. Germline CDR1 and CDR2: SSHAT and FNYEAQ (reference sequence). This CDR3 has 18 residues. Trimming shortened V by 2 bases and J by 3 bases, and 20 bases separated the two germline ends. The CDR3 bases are TGTGCCAGCAGCTTAAACCCCCCGGGCGGAGACATCTACAATGAGCAGTTCTTC. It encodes CASSLNPPGGDIYNEQFF. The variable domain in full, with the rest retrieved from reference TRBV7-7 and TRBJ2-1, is GAGVSQSPRYKVTKRGQDVTLRCDPISSHATLYWYQQALGQGPEFLTYFNYEAQPDKSGLPSDRFSAERPEGSISTLTIQRTEQRDSAMYRCASSLNPPGGDIYNEQFFGPGTRLTVL.

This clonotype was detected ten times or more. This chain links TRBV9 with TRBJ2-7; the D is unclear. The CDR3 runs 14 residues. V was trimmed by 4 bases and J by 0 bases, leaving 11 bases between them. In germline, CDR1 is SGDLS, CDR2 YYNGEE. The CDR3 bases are TGTGCCAGCAGCCCCCGCCCGAGCTCCTACGAGCAGTACTTC. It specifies CASSPRPSSYEQYF.

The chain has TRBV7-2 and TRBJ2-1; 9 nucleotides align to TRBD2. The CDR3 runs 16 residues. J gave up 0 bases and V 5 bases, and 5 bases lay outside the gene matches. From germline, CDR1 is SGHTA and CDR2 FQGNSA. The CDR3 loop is CASSERSGSSYNEQFF. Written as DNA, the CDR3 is TGTGCCAGCAGCGAACGTAGCGGGAGCTCCTACAATGAGCAGTTCTTC.

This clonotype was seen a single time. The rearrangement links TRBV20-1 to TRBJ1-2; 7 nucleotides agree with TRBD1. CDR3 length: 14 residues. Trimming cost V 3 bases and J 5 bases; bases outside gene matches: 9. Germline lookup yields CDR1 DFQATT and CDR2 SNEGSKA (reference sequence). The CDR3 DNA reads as TGCAGTGCTAGCTTGCCGACAGGGCAATATGGCTACACCTTC. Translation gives CSASLPTGQYGYTF.

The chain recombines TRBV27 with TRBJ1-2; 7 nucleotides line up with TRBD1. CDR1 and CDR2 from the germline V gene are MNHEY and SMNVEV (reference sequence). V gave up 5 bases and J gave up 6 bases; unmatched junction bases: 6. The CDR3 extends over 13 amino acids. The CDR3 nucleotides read TGTGCCAGCAGTCAAACAGGGGTAAATGGCTACACCTTC. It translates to CASSQTGVNGYTF.

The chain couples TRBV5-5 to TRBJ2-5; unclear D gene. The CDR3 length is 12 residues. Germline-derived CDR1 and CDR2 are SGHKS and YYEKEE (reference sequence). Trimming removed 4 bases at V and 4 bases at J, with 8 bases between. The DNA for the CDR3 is TGTGCCAGCAGCATAGAGCCAGAGACCCAGTACTTC. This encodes CASSIEPETQYF.

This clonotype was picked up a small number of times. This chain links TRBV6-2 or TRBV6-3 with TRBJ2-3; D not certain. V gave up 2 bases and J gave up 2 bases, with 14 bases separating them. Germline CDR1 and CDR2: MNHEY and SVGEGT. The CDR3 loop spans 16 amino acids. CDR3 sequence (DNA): TGTGCCAGCAGTTACGGCGGAGTCCAGACCACAGATACGCAGTATTTT. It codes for CASSYGGVQTTDTQYF.

In nucleotides, the CDR3 is TGTGCCTGGAGCTCCGGGACAGCCCCAGTCGGGTATGGCTACACCTTC. Its protein is CAWSSGTAPVGYGYTF. V usage is TRBV30 and J usage is TRBJ1-2; 7 bases map to TRBD1. The CDR3 length is 16 residues. With V trimmed by 3 bases and J by 5 bases, 15 bases remained unmatched. Germline CDR1 is GTSNPN and CDR2 is SVGIG (reference sequence).

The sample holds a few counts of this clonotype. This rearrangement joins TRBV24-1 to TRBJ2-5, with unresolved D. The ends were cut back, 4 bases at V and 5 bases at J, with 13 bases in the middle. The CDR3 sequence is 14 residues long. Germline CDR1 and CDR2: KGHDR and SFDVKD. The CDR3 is CATSDTSYRETQYF. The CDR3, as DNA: TGTGCCACCAGTGACACCTCATATAGGGAGACCCAGTACTTC.

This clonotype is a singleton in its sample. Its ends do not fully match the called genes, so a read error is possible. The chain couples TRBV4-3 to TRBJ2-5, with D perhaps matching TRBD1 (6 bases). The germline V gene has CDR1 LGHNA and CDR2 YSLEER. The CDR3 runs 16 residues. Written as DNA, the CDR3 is TGCGCCAGCAGCCAAGAAGGAGCTGGGGGCAGCGAGACCCAGTGCTTC. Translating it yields CASSQEGAGGSETQCF.

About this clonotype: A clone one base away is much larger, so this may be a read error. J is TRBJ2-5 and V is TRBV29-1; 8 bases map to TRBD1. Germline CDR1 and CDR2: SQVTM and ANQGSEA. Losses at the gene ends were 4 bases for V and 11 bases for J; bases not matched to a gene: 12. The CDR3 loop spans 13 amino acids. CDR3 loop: CSVVQGAVNEQYF. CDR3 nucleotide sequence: TGCAGCGTTGTGCAGGGGGCTGTTAATGAGCAGTACTTC.

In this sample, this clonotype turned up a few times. As DNA, the CDR3 is TGTGCCAGCAGCTTTTCAGGACAGGGCGGGAATTCACCCCTCCACTTT. It specifies CASSFSGQGGNSPLHF. The rearrangement links TRBV7-9 to TRBJ1-6; TRBD1 aligns across 8 bases. Germline CDR1 is SEHNR and CDR2 is FQNEAQ (reference sequence). The CDR3 is 16 residues long. Trimming cost V 3 bases and J 7 bases; bases outside gene matches: 8. Together with reference TRBV7-9 and TRBJ1-6, the CDR3 gives the full variable domain: DTGVSQNPRHKITKRGQNVTFRCDPISEHNRLYWYRQTLGQGPEFLTYFQNEAQLEKSRLLSDRFSAERPKGSFSTLEIQRTEQGDSAMYLCASSFSGQGGNSPLHFGNGTRLTVT.